A selection of T cell receptor beta chains follows, all from one sample in a study of cytomegalovirus exposure and HLA in healthy donors. Profiled with immunoSEQ multiplex PCR; TCRdb holds only in-frame clones, not every one. This sample carries 170,000 or so clones, around 80% of them seen once, and the ten largest clones take under 0.75%. Sequenced material: PBMCs. Receptors originate from a woman aged 40 to 49 in good health and CMV-seronegative. Each CDR3 is given with its conserved first and last residue. D genes are given only for firm matches. Not every row has a clone size; where given, it reads once, few, many or a size class.

NA	TRBV7-2	TRBJ2-3	NA	CASSLIRAADTQYF	TGTGCCAGCAGCTTAATCAGGGCTGCAGATACGCAGTATTTT
TRBD2	TRBV4-3	TRBJ2-3	NA	CASSRRRGDTQYF	TGCGCCAGCAGCCGTAGGCGGGGGGATACGCAGTATTTT
TRBD1	TRBV28	TRBJ1-2	NA	CASSLRVQGQNNYGYTF	TGTGCCAGCAGTTTGAGAGTGCAGGGACAGAATAACTATGGCTACACCTTC
NA	TRBV11-2	TRBJ2-5	NA	CASSFPGMETQYF	TGTGCCAGCAGCTTTCCAGGGATGGAGACCCAGTACTTC
TRBD2	TRBV19	TRBJ2-2	NA	CASRTSPRGYTGELFF	TGTGCCAGCCGGACTAGCCCGCGAGGCTACACCGGGGAGCTGTTTTTT
TRBD1	TRBV9	TRBJ2-7	NA	CASSNRPQGAWNEQYF	TGTGCCAGCAGCAACCGGCCCCAGGGGGCTTGGAACGAGCAGTACTTC
TRBD1	TRBV4-1	TRBJ1-6	NA	CASSHSTGVRNSPLHF	TGCGCCAGCAGCCATTCGACAGGGGTTCGGAATTCACCCCTCCACTTT
NA	TRBV14	TRBJ2-5	NA	CASSQGGAPYQETQYF	TGTGCCAGCAGCCAAGGTGGGGCACCGTACCAAGAGACCCAGTACTTC
NA	TRBV28	TRBJ1-2	NA	CASSLALSRGYTF	TGTGCCAGCAGTTTGGCCCTTTCCAGGGGCTACACCTTC
NA	TRBV14	TRBJ1-1	NA	CASNRGNTEAFF	TGTGCCAGCAACCGAGGAAATACTGAAGCTTTCTTT
TRBD1	TRBV7-3	TRBJ2-7	NA	CASSPSGTGDEQYF	TGTGCCAGCAGCCCATCCGGGACAGGGGACGAGCAGTACTTC
NA	TRBV5-1	TRBJ1-2	NA	CASSPGDPGYGYTF	TGCGCCAGCAGCCCAGGGGACCCTGGCTATGGCTACACCTTC
NA	TRBV2	TRBJ2-5	once	CASNGGWGTQYF	TGTGCCAGCAATGGGGGCTGGGGGACCCAGTACTTC
NA	TRBV7-9	TRBJ2-1	NA	CASSWGQGDNEQFF	TGTGCCAGCAGCTGGGGACAAGGAGACAATGAGCAGTTCTTC
NA	TRBV27	TRBJ1-5	NA	CASSPRGTSYSNQPQHF	TGTGCCAGCAGTCCAAGGGGGACAAGTTATAGCAATCAGCCCCAGCATTTT
TRBD2	TRBV6-5	TRBJ2-1	NA	CASSSAGGPTNEQFF	TGTGCCAGCAGTTCCGCGGGGGGGCCTACGAATGAGCAGTTCTTC
NA	TRBV18	TRBJ2-3	NA	CASSPNGRAFSSTDTQYF	TGTGCCAGCTCACCAAACGGCAGGGCCTTTTCTAGCACAGATACGCAGTATTTT
NA	TRBV19	TRBJ1-1	NA	CASSIGRNTEAFF	TGTGCCAGTAGTATTGGCCGAAACACTGAAGCTTTCTTT
NA	TRBV6-1	TRBJ2-1	NA	CASSVPGESKVSEQFF	TGTGCCAGCAGTGTGCCGGGAGAGAGTAAAGTCAGTGAGCAGTTCTTC
TRBD1	TRBV5-4	TRBJ1-6	NA	CASSLGTAQRGNSPLHF	TGTGCCAGCAGCCTGGGGACAGCCCAAAGGGGGAATTCACCCCTCCACTTT
NA	TRBV5-1	TRBJ1-4	NA	CASSFRQSGTNEKLFF	TGCGCCAGCAGCTTTAGGCAGAGCGGAACTAATGAAAAACTGTTTTTT
TRBD1	TRBV25-1	TRBJ1-1	NA	CASSGGASGQGFGEAFF	TGTGCCAGCAGTGGGGGGGCATCGGGACAGGGGTTCGGTGAAGCTTTCTTT
TRBD1	TRBV2	TRBJ1-2	NA	CASSLRDSRPF	TGTGCCAGCAGTCTCCGGGACAGTCGTCCCTTC
NA	TRBV29-1	TRBJ1-1	NA	CSVVLPTSTEAFF	TGCAGCGTTGTTCTACCCACCTCCACTGAAGCTTTCTTT
NA	TRBV5-8	TRBJ1-2	NA	CASSLRGSYGYTF	TGTGCCAGCAGCTTGAGGGGTTCCTATGGCTACACCTTC
TRBD2	TRBV2	TRBJ2-7	NA	CASSGGRTLFYEQYF	TGTGCCAGCAGCGGGGGGAGGACTCTTTTCTACGAGCAGTACTTC
TRBD2	TRBV9	TRBJ2-1	NA	CASSADSSGSFYNEQFF	TGTGCCAGCAGCGCAGACAGTAGCGGGAGTTTCTACAATGAGCAGTTCTTC
NA	TRBV30	TRBJ1-2	NA	CAWSQASGYTF	TGTGCCTGGAGCCAGGCCAGTGGCTACACCTTC
TRBD1	TRBV5-1	TRBJ1-4	NA	CASSNRGQVTTNEKLFF	TGCGCCAGCAGTAACAGGGGGCAGGTCACAACTAATGAAAAACTGTTTTTT
TRBD2	TRBV5-4	TRBJ2-5	once	CASSLVAGGRGETQYF	TGTGCCAGCAGCTTGGTTGCGGGGGGGAGGGGAGAGACCCAGTACTTC
NA	TRBV11-2	TRBJ1-1	NA	CASSLVRGEAFF	TGTGCCAGCAGCTTAGTAAGGGGGGAAGCTTTCTTT
NA	TRBV7-2	TRBJ2-3	NA	CASSLQASDTQYF	TGTGCCAGCAGCTTACAGGCGTCAGATACGCAGTATTTT
TRBD1	TRBV19	TRBJ2-4	NA	CASSPGQGGNIQYF	TGTGCCAGTAGTCCAGGACAGGGTGGAAACATTCAGTACTTC
NA	TRBV9	TRBJ1-1	NA	CASSVDGPGTEAFF	TGTGCCAGCAGCGTAGACGGCCCGGGCACTGAAGCTTTCTTT
TRBD1	TRBV6-6	TRBJ1-2	NA	CASSSTQGAGGYTF	TGTGCCAGCAGTTCTACACAGGGGGCGGGCGGCTACACCTTC
NA	TRBV6-5	TRBJ1-5	NA	CASSYYRSDPQHF	TGTGCCAGCAGTTACTACAGATCTGATCCCCAGCATTTT
TRBD1	TRBV5-6	TRBJ2-1	NA	CASSLGDRGMDEQFF	TGTGCCAGCAGCTTGGGGGACAGGGGGATGGATGAGCAGTTCTTC
NA	TRBV5-6	TRBJ1-1	many	CASSGPLKVAFF	TGTGCCAGCAGCGGGCCCTTAAAGGTGGCTTTCTTT
NA	TRBV7-9	TRBJ2-7	few	CASSLEQGQQYF	TGTGCCAGCAGCTTAGAGCAGGGGCAGCAGTACTTC
NA	TRBV18	TRBJ1-1	NA	CASSPDRVNTEAFF	TGTGCCAGCTCACCTGACAGAGTGAACACTGAAGCTTTCTTT
NA	TRBV4-1	TRBJ1-1	many	CASSQERQGNTEAFF	TGCGCCAGCAGCCAAGAAAGGCAGGGTAACACTGAAGCTTTCTTT
NA	TRBV19	TRBJ2-2	NA	CASSMPSDGELFF	TGTGCCAGTAGTATGCCTAGCGATGGGGAGCTGTTTTTT
TRBD2	TRBV27	TRBJ2-2	once	CASSPGTSSNTGELFF	TGTGCCAGCAGTCCCGGGACTAGCTCGAACACCGGGGAGCTGTTTTTT
NA	TRBV6-5	TRBJ2-7	NA	CASSYRQGAYEQYF	TGTGCCAGCAGTTACCGGCAGGGTGCCTACGAGCAGTACTTC
NA	TRBV10-2	TRBJ1-2	NA	CAGRDGTYGYTF	TGCGCCGGCAGAGACGGGACTTATGGCTACACCTTC
TRBD1	TRBV7-9	TRBJ1-6	NA	CSSSLDTDRAKNSPLHF	TGTTCCAGCAGCTTAGACACAGACAGGGCGAAAAATTCACCCCTCCACTTT
NA	TRBV14	TRBJ1-2	NA	CASSRRGRGGYTF	TGTGCCAGCAGCCGGAGGGGTAGAGGTGGCTACACCTTC
TRBD2	TRBV9	TRBJ2-7	NA	CASSVVASGSPYEQYF	TGTGCCAGCAGCGTAGTAGCTAGCGGGAGTCCCTACGAGCAGTACTTC
TRBD2	TRBV4-1	TRBJ2-1	NA	CASSQASGGYEQFF	TGCGCCAGCAGCCAAGCTAGCGGGGGCTATGAGCAGTTCTTC
TRBD1	TRBV9	TRBJ2-5	NA	CASSGGGTGQETQYF	TGTGCCAGCAGCGGAGGGGGGACAGGCCAAGAGACCCAGTACTTC
NA	TRBV18	TRBJ1-2	NA	CASSPRHSLNYGYTF	TGTGCCAGCTCACCACGTCACAGTCTTAACTATGGCTACACCTTC
NA	TRBV6-5	TRBJ2-7	NA	CASRGDGSSYEQYF	TGTGCCAGCAGGGGGGACGGGAGCTCCTACGAGCAGTACTTC
TRBD1	TRBV7-6	TRBJ1-3	NA	CASSPQEGASGNTIYF	TGTGCCAGCAGCCCCCAGGAGGGGGCCTCGGGGAACACCATATATTTT
NA	TRBV6-5	TRBJ1-2	NA	CASREGGYGYTF	TGTGCCAGCAGGGAAGGGGGCTATGGCTACACCTTC
TRBD1	TRBV5-6	TRBJ1-1	NA	CASYRTGRNTEAFF	TGTGCCAGCTACCGGACAGGACGGAACACTGAAGCTTTCTTT
NA	TRBV27	TRBJ2-1	NA	CASSPTGLNEQFF	TGTGCCAGCAGTCCTACCGGACTCAATGAGCAGTTCTTC
NA	TRBV19	TRBJ2-5	once	CASSIAPTGVQETQYF	TGTGCCAGTAGTATAGCCCCGACGGGGGTCCAAGAGACCCAGTACTTC
TRBD2	TRBV4-2	TRBJ2-3	NA	CASSQDGSGGAQDTQYF	TGTGCCAGCAGCCAAGATGGATCGGGGGGGGCCCAAGATACGCAGTATTTT
NA	TRBV11-3	TRBJ1-1	NA	CASSSPPMRARDTEAFF	TGTGCCAGCAGCTCCCCCCCAATGAGGGCGCGGGACACTGAAGCTTTCTTT
TRBD1	TRBV9	TRBJ2-7	once	CASSVSHGGTGGPREQYF	TGTGCCAGCAGCGTATCCCACGGGGGGACAGGGGGCCCGAGAGAGCAGTACTTC